The text below deals with one T cell receptor beta chain. The sample originates from a study of blood T cell repertoires in COVID-19. Study as a whole: The samples span acute and convalescent COVID-19 from the United States, Italy and Spain. Sources were T cells, B-cell-depleted T cells, or PBMCs; the material itself was cDNA or gDNA.

Repertoires were generated with immunoSEQ multiplex PCR, while TCRdb's copy carries only in-frame clones and drops some. The table includes some 73,000 clones, around 90% detected once. The germline V gene encodes CDR1 SGHNT and CDR2 YYREEE (reference sequence). The CDR3 runs 14 residues. Between the trimmed V and J ends, which lost 3 bases and 4 bases, there was a span of 13 bases. The V call is TRBV5-4, the J call TRBJ1-2; a possible D gene is TRBD1 (5 bases). Sequenced input: peripheral blood. The clonotype comes from a human donor in a cohort sampled during active COVID-19. The CDR3 DNA reads as TGTGCCAGCAGCTGGGGTGGCAGGGCCTATGGCTACACCTTC. It is translated as CASSWGGRAYGYTF.